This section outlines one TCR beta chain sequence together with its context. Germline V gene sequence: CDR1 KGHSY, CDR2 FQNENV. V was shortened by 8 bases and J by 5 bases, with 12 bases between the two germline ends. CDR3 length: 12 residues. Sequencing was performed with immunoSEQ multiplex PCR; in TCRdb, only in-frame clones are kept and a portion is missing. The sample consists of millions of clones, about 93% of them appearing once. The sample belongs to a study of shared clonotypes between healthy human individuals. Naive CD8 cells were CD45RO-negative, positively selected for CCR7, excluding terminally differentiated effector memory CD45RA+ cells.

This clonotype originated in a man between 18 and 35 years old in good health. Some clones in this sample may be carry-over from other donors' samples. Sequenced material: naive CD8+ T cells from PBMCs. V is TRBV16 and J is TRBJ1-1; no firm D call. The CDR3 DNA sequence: TGTGCCAGCGGGTCGGGGAGGACTGAAGCTTTCTTT. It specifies CASGSGRTEAFF.